The rows below give T cell receptor beta chains drawn from one sample of a study of shared clonotypes between healthy human individuals. Using immunoSEQ multiplex PCR, the repertoire was profiled, and TCRdb retains in-frame clones only, with some absent. The repertoire holds more than 2 million clones, with under 97% as singletons. The sequenced material came from naive CD4+ T cells sorted from blood. These receptors were taken from a young man in good health. Each CDR3 is given with its conserved first and last residue. Fields, in order: V gene, J gene, D gene, clone size, CDR3 DNA, CDR3 protein. The D gene is left open where the match is weak. Size tells how often a clone was seen (once, few, many) or the class of an expanded clone, and some rows leave it out.

v_gene: TRBV6-6
j_gene: TRBJ2-5
d_gene: NA
abundance: NA
CDR3nt: TGTGCCAGCAGTTTCCGGCGGGGTAACAGGGAGACCCAGTACTTC
CDR3aa: CASSFRRGNRETQYF

v_gene: TRBV7-9
j_gene: TRBJ2-1
d_gene: TRBD2
abundance: NA
CDR3nt: TGTGCCAGCAGCTTACGCCGGGAGGGAGATGAGCAGTTCTTC
CDR3aa: CASSLRREGDEQFF

v_gene: TRBV10-1
j_gene: TRBJ2-1
d_gene: NA
abundance: NA
CDR3nt: TGCGCCAGCAGTGACTCGAAGAAAAATGAGCAGTTCTTC
CDR3aa: CASSDSKKNEQFF

v_gene: TRBV20-1
j_gene: TRBJ2-1
d_gene: NA
abundance: NA
CDR3nt: TGCAGCTCGACAGTAAACAATGAGCAGTTCTTC
CDR3aa: CSSTVNNEQFF

v_gene: TRBV1
j_gene: TRBJ1-3
d_gene: NA
abundance: once
CDR3nt: TGCACCAGCAGCCAAGATCTGCTGGCCGGAAACACCATATATTTT
CDR3aa: CTSSQDLLAGNTIYF

v_gene: TRBV2
j_gene: TRBJ1-5
d_gene: TRBD1
abundance: NA
CDR3nt: TGTGCCAGCACGTTGGGACAGTCGAGCAATCAGCCCCAGCATTTT
CDR3aa: CASTLGQSSNQPQHF

v_gene: TRBV2
j_gene: TRBJ2-2
d_gene: NA
abundance: NA
CDR3nt: TGTGCCAGCAGTGTTGAGCAAGCGAACACCGGGGAGCTGTTTTTT
CDR3aa: CASSVEQANTGELFF

v_gene: TRBV7-2
j_gene: TRBJ1-5
d_gene: NA
abundance: NA
CDR3nt: TGTGCCAGCAGCTTAGACGGTAGGGTTCGAAGTCAGCCCCAGCATTTT
CDR3aa: CASSLDGRVRSQPQHF

v_gene: TRBV6-1
j_gene: TRBJ2-2
d_gene: TRBD2
abundance: NA
CDR3nt: TGTGCCAGCAGTGAATTAGCGGGAGGTAACACCGGGGAGCTGTTTTTT
CDR3aa: CASSELAGGNTGELFF

v_gene: TRBV15
j_gene: TRBJ2-2
d_gene: NA
abundance: NA
CDR3nt: TGTGCCACCAGCAGAGATACCTCCACCGCGAACACCGGGGAGCTGTTTTTT
CDR3aa: CATSRDTSTANTGELFF

v_gene: TRBV18
j_gene: TRBJ2-7
d_gene: TRBD2
abundance: NA
CDR3nt: TGTGCCAGCTCACCATTTGCTAGCGGGGCCTACGAGCAGTACTTC
CDR3aa: CASSPFASGAYEQYF

v_gene: TRBV6-1
j_gene: TRBJ1-1
d_gene: NA
abundance: NA
CDR3nt: TGTGCCAGCAGGTTAGGCGCGTCGGAAGCTTTCTTT
CDR3aa: CASRLGASEAFF

v_gene: TRBV18
j_gene: TRBJ2-5
d_gene: NA
abundance: once
CDR3nt: TGTGCCAGCTCACCCGGTTTCCAAGAGACCCAGTACTTC
CDR3aa: CASSPGFQETQYF

v_gene: TRBV9
j_gene: TRBJ2-1
d_gene: NA
abundance: NA
CDR3nt: TGTGCCAGCAGCGTAGGGGTCGGTGGGTACAATGAGCAGTTCTTC
CDR3aa: CASSVGVGGYNEQFF

v_gene: TRBV7-2
j_gene: TRBJ2-7
d_gene: NA
abundance: NA
CDR3nt: TGTGCCAGCAGCTTCTACGGGGCTACCTACGAGCAGTACTTC
CDR3aa: CASSFYGATYEQYF

v_gene: TRBV6-6
j_gene: TRBJ1-6
d_gene: NA
abundance: NA
CDR3nt: TGTGCCAGCACCCCCGAAGGGGGAACCCCCCTCCACTTT
CDR3aa: CASTPEGGTPLHF

v_gene: TRBV6-5
j_gene: TRBJ1-2
d_gene: TRBD1
abundance: NA
CDR3nt: TGTGCCAGCAGTTTCCGGACAGGGGGCAGCTATGGCTACACCTTC
CDR3aa: CASSFRTGGSYGYTF

v_gene: TRBV19
j_gene: TRBJ2-7
d_gene: TRBD2
abundance: NA
CDR3nt: TGTGCCAGTAGTATTAAGGCGGGAGTCGACGAGCAGTACTTC
CDR3aa: CASSIKAGVDEQYF

v_gene: TRBV11-1
j_gene: TRBJ2-7
d_gene: NA
abundance: NA
CDR3nt: TGTGCCAGCAGCTTAGTAGGCGAGCAGTACTTC
CDR3aa: CASSLVGEQYF